These 17 T cell receptor beta chains came from one sample sequenced in a study of OX40 agonist ivuxolimab in advanced cancers. Repertoires were generated with immunoSEQ multiplex PCR, while TCRdb's copy carries only in-frame clones and drops some. Among approximately 33,000 clones, over 90% were seen once, and the ten largest hold about 30%. This material consisted of CD4+ or CD8+ T cells sorted from blood, taken in a trial of the OX40 agonist ivuxolimab. These receptors all come from an adult with an advanced solid tumor such as melanoma, head and neck, liver or kidney cancer.

This clone was found a few times. The chain links TRBV5-1 to TRBJ2-1, with D tentatively TRBD2 (6 bases). The V end was cut by 3 bases, the J end by 7 bases, with 14 bases between. From germline, CDR1 is SGHRS and CDR2 YFSETQ. The CDR3 length is 14 residues. The CDR3 spells CASSSRLAYNEQFF. In nucleotides, the CDR3 is TGCGCCAGCAGCTCTCGGCTAGCGTATAATGAGCAGTTCTTC.

V and J are TRBV5-3 and TRBJ2-7; 8 positions agree with TRBD1. Being an ORF, TRBV5-3 has a function that is uncertain. V lost 10 bases to trimming and J lost 6 bases; unmatched junction nucleotides: 12. The CDR3 runs 13 residues. The CDR3 nucleotides are TGTGCCGCGTACCGGGCAGGGGGCATCGAGCAGTACTTC. This gives the protein CAAYRAGGIEQYF.

This clone was seen once. This chain uses TRBV2 with TRBJ2-5; the match to TRBD2 covers 7 bases. The J call may be wrong; the DNA end is better matched by TRBJ2-7. The CDR3 is 13 residues long. Germline V CDR1 and CDR2: SNHLY, FYNNEI. CDR3 in amino acids: CASSRGDYYEQYF. The CDR3 nucleotides read TGTGCCAGCAGTCGTGGGGACTATTACGAGCAGTACTTC.

V and J are TRBV10-2 and TRBJ1-5; TRBD1 matches 8 bases. The CDR3 sequence is 15 residues long. Losses at the gene ends were 6 bases for V and 6 bases for J; bases not matched to a gene: 10. In germline, CDR1 is WSHSY, CDR2 SAAADI. The chain's CDR3 is CASRPGQGGVQPQHF. The CDR3 DNA sequence: TGCGCCAGCAGACCCGGACAGGGCGGGGTTCAGCCCCAGCATTTT.

V usage is TRBV7-2 and J usage is TRBJ2-1; D possibly corresponds to TRBD2 (5 bases). V was clipped by 5 bases and J by 2 bases, with 13 bases between them. The CDR3 runs 15 residues. Germline lookup yields CDR1 SGHTA and CDR2 FQGNSA. The CDR3 is CASSEAGWAYNEQFF. The CDR3 coding sequence is TGTGCCAGCAGCGAGGCGGGTTGGGCCTACAATGAGCAGTTCTTC. Filled out from reference TRBV7-2 and TRBJ2-1, the complete variable domain reads GAGVSQSPSNKVTEKGKDVELRCDPISGHTALYWYRQSLGQGLEFLIYFQGNSAPDKSGLPSDRFSAERTGGSVSTLTIQRTQQEDSAVYLCASSEAGWAYNEQFFGPGTRLTVL.

The rearrangement uses TRBV7-2 and TRBJ2-5; D is ambiguous. V was pared by 5 bases and J by 7 bases, with 17 bases between. The CDR3 extends over 14 amino acids. CDR1 is SGHTA and CDR2 is FQGNSA in the germline V gene. The CDR3, as DNA: TGTGCCAGCAGCCGGAGTATCCCCTCGACGACCCAGTACTTC. Translated, it gives CASSRSIPSTTQYF.

The chain carries TRBV6-4 and TRBJ2-5, with TRBD1 identical over 9 bases. CDR1 is MRHNA and CDR2 is SNTAGT in the germline V gene. Trimming took 3 bases from V and 1 from J; bases not matched to a gene: 6. The CDR3 sequence is 16 residues long. The CDR3, as DNA: TGTGCCAGCAGTGAAAGACAGGGGGAAGGCCAAGAGACCCAGTACTTC. It translates to CASSERQGEGQETQYF.

The chain recombines TRBV18 with TRBJ2-7; D not resolved. The V and J ends lost 3 bases and 0 bases respectively, with 15 bases between them. The CDR3 loop spans 16 amino acids. Per germline, CDR1 KGHSH and CDR2 LQKENI. CDR3 amino acids: CASSPFGQASSYEQYF. The CDR3 nucleotides are TGTGCCAGCTCACCGTTCGGCCAGGCCAGCTCCTACGAGCAGTACTTC.

This clone was recorded only once. The rearrangement uses TRBV27 and TRBJ1-2; D is undetermined. Germline CDR1 is MNHEY and CDR2 is SMNVEV (reference sequence). V lost 8 bases, J lost 3 bases, and 16 bases lay in between. The CDR3 is 14 residues long. The chain's CDR3 is CASSPIVTDYGYTF. The CDR3 DNA is TGTGCCAGCTCCCCCATTGTAACGGACTATGGCTACACCTTC.

Only one count was recorded for this clone. The rearrangement joins TRBV4-3 to TRBJ2-1; no definite D call. Trimming took 3 bases from V and 0 from J, leaving 15 bases between them. Germline V lookup: CDR1 LGHNA, CDR2 YSLEER. The length of the CDR3 is 17 residues. DNA of the CDR3: TGCGCCAGCAGCCAGGTGTTGGACCGGACCTCCTACAATGAGCAGTTCTTC. Translation: CASSQVLDRTSYNEQFF.

This rearrangement joins TRBV10-1 to TRBJ1-1; D is unresolved. V lost 0 bases to trimming and J lost 4 bases, with 6 bases between them. The germline V gene has CDR1 WNHNN and CDR2 SYGVQD (reference sequence). The CDR3 extends over 13 amino acids. CDR3 bases: TGCGCCAGCAGTGAGTCGGTGATCACTGAAGCTTTCTTT. This gives the protein CASSESVITEAFF.

The gene calls are TRBV27 and TRBJ2-3; 9 nucleotides align to TRBD1. The V gene end was trimmed by 6 bases and the J gene end by 8 bases; junction bases not matched to a gene: 15. The CDR3 is 16 amino acids. The V gene's germline CDR1 is MNHEY and CDR2 SMNVEV (reference sequence). CDR3 nucleotide sequence: TGTGCCAGCAGCATGGACAGGGGCCTCGAGGGTGGTACGCAGTATTTT. Translation: CASSMDRGLEGGTQYF.

The rearrangement links TRBV15 to TRBJ1-5; D is unresolved. The germline V and J ends were trimmed by 0 bases and 7 bases, with 13 bases remaining between them. This CDR3 region has 15 residues. Germline lookup yields CDR1 LNHNV and CDR2 YYDKDF (reference sequence). In DNA, the CDR3 is TGTGCCACCAGCAGAGATTCCGGAAAGGGACAGCCCCAGCATTTT. This gives the protein CATSRDSGKGQPQHF.

This clone was observed a few times. The J gene is TRBJ2-7, the V gene TRBV6-1; 9 bases fit TRBD1. Germline loops: CDR1 MNHNS, CDR2 SASEGT. This CDR3 is built from 13 residues. V dropped 5 bases and J dropped 3; count of bases not matched to a gene: 2. The CDR3 region has the DNA TGTGCCAGCAGTACGGACAGGGGCTACGAGCAGTACTTC. Protein sequence: CASSTDRGYEQYF.

The chain employs TRBV30 and TRBJ2-7; 7 positions match TRBD1. V shed 0 bases and J 5 bases; nucleotides not matched to a gene: 1. This CDR3 region has 12 residues. CDR1 GTSNPN and CDR2 SVGIG come from the germline V gene (reference sequence). The CDR3 spells CAWSVGGDEQYF. The DNA for the CDR3 is TGTGCCTGGAGTGTAGGGGGCGACGAGCAGTACTTC.

This clone was counted between two and nine times. The V and J genes are TRBV10-1 and TRBJ1-1; D is ambiguous. This CDR3 comprises 15 residues. V was clipped by 6 bases and J by 2 bases, with 16 bases between them. Germline CDR1 is WNHNN and CDR2 is SYGVQD (reference sequence). The CDR3 protein is CASRPKAVPNTEAFF. In DNA, the CDR3 is TGCGCCAGCAGACCGAAGGCGGTGCCAAACACTGAAGCTTTCTTT.

This clone has just one count. This chain connects TRBV30 to TRBJ1-4, with D unclear. The germline V gene has CDR1 GTSNPN and CDR2 SVGIG (reference sequence). The germline V and J ends were trimmed by 1 base and 6 bases, with 6 bases remaining between them. This CDR3 is built from 12 residues. The CDR3 nucleotides are TGTGCCTGGAGTGGGGCCGATGAAAAACTGTTTTTT. It translates to CAWSGADEKLFF. Complete variable domain (other parts from reference TRBV30 and TRBJ1-4): SQTIHQWPATLVQPVGSPLSLECTVEGTSNPNLYWYRQAAGRGLQLLFYSVGIGQISSEVPQNLSASRPQDRQFILSSKKLLLSDSGFYLCAWSGADEKLFFGSGTQLSVL.